This T cell receptor (beta chain) comes out of a study of shared clonotypes between healthy human individuals. Study information: CD8 memory received one plate per donor, CD8 naive two, CD4 memory three and CD4 naive three.

This CDR3 spans 15 amino acids. Germline values: CDR1 SGHTA, CDR2 FQGNSA. V dropped 1 base and J dropped 5 bases, with 12 bases sitting between them. The study ran the assay at deep level. Every subset had its genomic DNA shared out evenly among several immunoSEQ plates. Produced via immunoSEQ multiplex PCR; TCRdb's table is partial and in-frame only. The sample consists of 2,100,000 or so clones, around 95% of them appearing once. This clonotype originated in a man between 18 and 29 years old in good health. Input material: naive CD4+ T cells sorted from blood. Subset indicated: CD45RA+ positively selected. The J gene is TRBJ1-5, the V gene TRBV7-2; a possible D gene is TRBD1 (6 bases). The CDR3 loop reads CASSLDGQPYQPQHF. In nucleotides, the CDR3 is TGTGCCAGCAGCTTAGACGGACAGCCATATCAGCCCCAGCATTTT. The full variable domain, with the rest looked up from reference TRBV7-2 and TRBJ1-5, is GAGVSQSPSNKVTEKGKDVELRCDPISGHTALYWYRQSLGQGLEFLIYFQGNSAPDKSGLPSDRFSAERTGGSVSTLTIQRTQQEDSAVYLCASSLDGQPYQPQHFGDGTRLSIL.